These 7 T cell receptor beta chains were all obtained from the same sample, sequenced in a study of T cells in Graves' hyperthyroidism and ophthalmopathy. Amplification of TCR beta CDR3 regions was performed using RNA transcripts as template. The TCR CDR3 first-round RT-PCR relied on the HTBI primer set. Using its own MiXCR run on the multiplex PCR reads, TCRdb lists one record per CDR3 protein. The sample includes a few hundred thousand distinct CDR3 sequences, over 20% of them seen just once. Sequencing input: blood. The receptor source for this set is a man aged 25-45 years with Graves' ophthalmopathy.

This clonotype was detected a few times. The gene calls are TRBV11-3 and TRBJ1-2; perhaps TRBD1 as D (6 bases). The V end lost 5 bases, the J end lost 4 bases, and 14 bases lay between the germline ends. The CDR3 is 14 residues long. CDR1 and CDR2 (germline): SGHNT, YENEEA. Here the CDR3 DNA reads TGTGCCAGCAGCACAGGACAGCCGTCCTATGGCTACACCTTC. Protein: CASSTGQPSYGYTF.

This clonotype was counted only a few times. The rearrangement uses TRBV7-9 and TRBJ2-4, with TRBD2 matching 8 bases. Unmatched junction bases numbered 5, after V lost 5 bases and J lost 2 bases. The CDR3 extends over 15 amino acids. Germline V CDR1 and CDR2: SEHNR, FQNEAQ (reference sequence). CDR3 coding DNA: TGTGCCAGCAGCCCAACGGGGGGGACCAAAAACATTCAGTACTTC. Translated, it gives CASSPTGGTKNIQYF. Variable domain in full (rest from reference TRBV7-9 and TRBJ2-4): DTGVSQNPRHKITKRGQNVTFRCDPISEHNRLYWYRQTLGQGPEFLTYFQNEAQLEKSRLLSDRFSAERPKGSFSTLEIQRTEQGDSAMYLCASSPTGGTKNIQYFGAGTRLSVL.

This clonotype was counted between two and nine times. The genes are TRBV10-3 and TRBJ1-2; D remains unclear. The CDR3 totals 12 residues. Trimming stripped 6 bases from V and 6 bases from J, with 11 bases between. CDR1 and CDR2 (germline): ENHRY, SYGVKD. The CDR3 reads CAISPQRDGYTF. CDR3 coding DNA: TGTGCCATCAGCCCCCAAAGGGATGGCTACACCTTC.

The CDR3: CASSYSGTDMNTEAFF. The CDR3 DNA is TGTGCCAGCAGTTACTCGGGGACGGACATGAACACTGAAGCTTTCTTT. The rearrangement links TRBV6-5 to TRBJ1-1; possibly TRBD1 for D (5 bases). V lost 0 bases and J lost 0, with 11 bases in between. From germline, CDR1 is MNHEY and CDR2 SVGAGI. The CDR3 runs 16 residues.

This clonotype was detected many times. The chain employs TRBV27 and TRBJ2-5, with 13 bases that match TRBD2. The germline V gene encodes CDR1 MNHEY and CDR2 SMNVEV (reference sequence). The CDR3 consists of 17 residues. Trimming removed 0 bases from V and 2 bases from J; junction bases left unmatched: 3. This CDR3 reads CASSLSGLAGVQETQYF. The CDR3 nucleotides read TGTGCCAGCAGTTTATCCGGACTAGCGGGAGTTCAAGAGACCCAGTACTTC.

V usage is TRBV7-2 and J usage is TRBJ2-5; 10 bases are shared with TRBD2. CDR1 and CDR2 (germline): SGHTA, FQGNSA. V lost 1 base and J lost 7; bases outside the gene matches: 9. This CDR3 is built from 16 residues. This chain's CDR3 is CASSLELAGATGTQYF. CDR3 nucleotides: TGTGCCAGCAGCTTAGAGCTAGCGGGGGCCACTGGGACCCAGTACTTC. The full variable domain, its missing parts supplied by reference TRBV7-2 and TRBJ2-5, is GAGVSQSPSNKVTEKGKDVELRCDPISGHTALYWYRQSLGQGLEFLIYFQGNSAPDKSGLPSDRFSAERTGGSVSTLTIQRTQQEDSAVYLCASSLELAGATGTQYFGPGTRLLVL.

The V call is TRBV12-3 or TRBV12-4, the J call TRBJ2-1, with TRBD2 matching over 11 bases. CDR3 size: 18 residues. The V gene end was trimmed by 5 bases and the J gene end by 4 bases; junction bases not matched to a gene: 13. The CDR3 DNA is TGTGCCAGCAGTGAACCCGGGACTAGCGGAAGACGGTACAATGAGCAGTTCTTC. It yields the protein CASSEPGTSGRRYNEQFF.